Below, 30 T cell receptor beta chains from the same sample are listed, as sequenced in a study of identical twins. One entry per CDR3 protein, called by TCRdb with MiXCR from the 5' RACE reads. The sample has about 900,000 distinct CDR3 sequences; approximately 13% are singletons. Separately, the same data were catalogued under a study of yellow fever vaccine responses in identical twins.

The sequenced sample consisted of PBMCs. The receptors were sampled from a woman between 18 and 30 years old in good health.

The chain combines TRBV6-1 with TRBJ2-3; 10 bases match TRBD1. This CDR3 contains 16 residues. Germline lookup yields CDR1 MNHNS and CDR2 SASEGT. After removal of 6 bases from V and 7 bases from J, the junction contained 13 bases not matched to a gene. CDR3 sequence reads: CASSQTGTGAFYTQYF. The CDR3 DNA is TGTGCCAGCAGCCAGACCGGGACAGGGGCATTTTATACGCAGTATTTT.

This clonotype was picked up a small number of times. The chain uses TRBV7-9 and TRBJ1-5; no definite D call. Trimming removed 8 bases at V and 4 bases at J, with 9 bases between. This CDR3 comprises 12 residues. The germline V gene encodes CDR1 SEHNR and CDR2 FQNEAQ (reference sequence). In DNA form, the CDR3 reads TGTGCCAGCCAAAAGGCGAATCAGCCCCAGCATTTT. The encoded protein is CASQKANQPQHF.

CDR3 amino acids: CASSPGRAGRNNEQFF. The CDR3 bases are TGTGCCAGCAGTCCAGGAAGAGCGGGACGAAACAATGAGCAGTTCTTC. The genes are TRBV27 and TRBJ2-1, with TRBD2 matching 7 bases. Germline CDR1 is MNHEY and CDR2 is SMNVEV (reference sequence). The CDR3 contains 16 residues. V was clipped by 5 bases and J by 5 bases; unmatched bases: 12.

The genes are TRBV3-1 and TRBJ2-3; D remains unclear. Germline V lookup: CDR1 LGHDT, CDR2 YNNKEL (reference sequence). The CDR3 has 17 amino acids. V was shortened by 1 base and J by 0 bases, with 14 bases between the two germline ends. Here the CDR3 reads CASSQGASRLSTDTQYF. The DNA of the CDR3 is TGTGCCAGCAGCCAAGGGGCATCACGCCTAAGCACAGATACGCAGTATTTT.

This clonotype was seen more than once but under ten times. The chain joins TRBV11-2 to TRBJ2-1, with D perhaps TRBD1 (6 bases). Germline CDR1 and CDR2: SGHAT and FQNNGV. Trimming cost V 1 base and J 4 bases, with 17 bases left between them. CDR3 length: 17 amino acids. CDR3 bases: TGTGCCAGCAGCTTAGGGGACAAAGGGGAACCATACAATGAGCAGTTCTTC. Protein sequence: CASSLGDKGEPYNEQFF.

CDR3 coding DNA: TGCAGTGTCCCGTCGGGGCCGGGCGAAAAACTGTTTTTT. The encoded protein is CSVPSGPGEKLFF. V and J are TRBV20-1 and TRBJ1-4; D may be TRBD1 (5 bases). The CDR3 has 13 residues. Trimming pared 7 bases from V and 8 bases from J, leaving 17 bases between. CDR1 is DFQATT, CDR2 SNEGSKA, per germline (reference sequence).

This clonotype was seen many times. V is TRBV28 and J is TRBJ2-7; TRBD1 aligns across 8 bases. Germline assignment: CDR1 MDHEN and CDR2 SYDVKM. CDR3 length equals 16 residues. V was clipped by 1 base and J by 2 bases; unmatched bases: 7. This CDR3 reads CASSLYGQGTTYEQYF. Written as DNA, the CDR3 is TGTGCCAGCAGTTTATACGGACAGGGAACTACCTACGAGCAGTACTTC.

This clonotype was counted many times. This chain connects TRBV12-3 or TRBV12-4 to TRBJ2-1, with D tentatively TRBD2 (6 bases). V lost 5 bases and J lost 5, with 16 bases in between. The CDR3 is made up of 15 amino acids. The CDR3 spells CASSPLSWEDNEQFF. Here the CDR3 DNA reads TGTGCCAGCAGTCCACTGAGCTGGGAGGACAATGAGCAGTTCTTC.

This clonotype was recorded a few times. The genes are TRBV5-1 and TRBJ2-7; perhaps TRBD1 as D (6 bases). This CDR3 comprises 15 residues. The ends were cut back, 0 bases at V and 0 bases at J, with 10 bases in the middle. Germline-derived CDR1 and CDR2 are SGHRS and YFSETQ. CDR3 coding DNA: TGCGCCAGCAGCTTGGCTGGGACACACTCCTACGAGCAGTACTTC. Protein: CASSLAGTHSYEQYF.

The rearrangement uses TRBV13 and TRBJ2-2; D gene ambiguous. V was pared by 6 bases and J by 0 bases, with 8 bases between. Per the germline V gene, CDR1 is PRHDT and CDR2 is FYEKMQ (reference sequence). This CDR3 is 14 amino acids long. In DNA form, the CDR3 reads TGTGCCAGCAGGAGAACCACGAACACCGGGGAGCTGTTTTTT. Protein: CASRRTTNTGELFF.

This clonotype was detected only a few times. J is TRBJ2-7 and V is TRBV2; 14 nucleotides match TRBD2. V lost 5 bases, J lost 10 bases, and 10 bases stayed unmatched. The CDR3 sequence is 15 residues long. CDR1 is SNHLY and CDR2 is FYNNEI in the germline V gene. CDR3 amino acids: CASSSGTSGSKRQYF. The CDR3 region has the DNA TGTGCCAGCAGTTCCGGGACTAGCGGGAGTAAGCGCCAGTACTTC.

This clonotype was observed many times. The chain uses TRBV11-2 and TRBJ1-2; perhaps TRBD1 as D (5 bases). V was trimmed by 6 bases and J by 2 bases, leaving 13 bases between them. This CDR3 is built from 14 residues. Per the germline V gene, CDR1 is SGHAT and CDR2 is FQNNGV. The CDR3 is CASSPRGPNYGYTF. The CDR3 DNA follows: TGTGCCAGCAGTCCCCGGGGACCGAACTATGGCTACACCTTC.

In its sample, this clonotype was seen a few times. The genes are TRBV7-2 and TRBJ2-3, with 10 nucleotides matching TRBD1. V was pared by 5 bases and J by 1 base, with 3 bases of the junction left unmatched. The CDR3 consists of 15 residues. Germline CDR1 is SGHTA and CDR2 is FQGNSA. The DNA of the CDR3 is TGTGCCAGCAGCATGACAGGGGGCGGCACAGATACGCAGTATTTT. Protein: CASSMTGGGTDTQYF.

This clonotype was seen a few times. The chain recombines TRBV3-1 with TRBJ2-5, with D perhaps TRBD1 (6 bases). Trimming removed 0 bases at V and 1 base at J, with 12 bases between. Germline V gene sequence: CDR1 LGHDT, CDR2 YNNKEL (reference sequence). The CDR3 has 16 amino acids. The CDR3 coding sequence is TGTGCCAGCAGCCAAGATAACGGCAGGGGCCAAGAGACCCAGTACTTC. It specifies CASSQDNGRGQETQYF.

This chain joins TRBV24-1 and TRBJ2-1; TRBD1 is a possible D gene (5 bases). The CDR3 sequence is 14 residues long. Germline V gene lookup returns CDR1 KGHDR and CDR2 SFDVKD. V was cut by 4 bases and J by 6 bases, with 12 bases left in between. CDR3 bases: TGTGCCACCAGTGACCTAGACAGAGGCAATGAGCAGTTCTTC. It codes for CATSDLDRGNEQFF.

This clonotype was detected a few times. The chain recombines TRBV29-1 with TRBJ2-7; D possibly corresponds to TRBD2 (6 bases). The germline V gene has CDR1 SQVTM and CDR2 ANQGSEA. V was clipped by 6 bases and J by 4 bases, with 19 bases between them. The CDR3 contains 14 residues. CDR3 sequence (DNA): TGCAGCGTCGCACGGGGTAGCGGAACTTACGAGCAGTACTTC. It codes for CSVARGSGTYEQYF.

This chain connects TRBV7-9 to TRBJ2-2; 12 positions match TRBD2. J gave up 0 bases and V 6 bases, and 5 bases lay outside the gene matches. This CDR3 comprises 17 residues. The germline gives CDR1 SEHNR, CDR2 FQNEAQ (reference sequence). CDR3 loop: CASSIRTSGANTGELFF. The CDR3 DNA follows: TGTGCCAGCAGTATAAGGACTAGCGGGGCGAACACCGGGGAGCTGTTTTTT.

This clonotype was seen only a few times. V and J are TRBV2 and TRBJ2-3; D unresolved. This CDR3 has 14 residues. Germline V lookup: CDR1 SNHLY, CDR2 FYNNEI. Trimming took 7 bases from V and 1 from J, leaving 12 bases between them. This chain's CDR3 is CASISAVRTDTQYF. The CDR3 DNA reads TGTGCCAGCATTTCCGCAGTCCGCACAGATACGCAGTATTTT.

The rearrangement links TRBV11-2 to TRBJ2-3; D remains unclear. The germline CDR1 and CDR2 sequences are SGHAT and FQNNGV. This CDR3 is built from 14 residues. The V end was cut by 0 bases, the J end by 6 bases, with 10 bases between. The CDR3 loop is CASSLDPLADTQYF. DNA for the CDR3: TGTGCCAGCAGCTTAGATCCGTTAGCCGATACGCAGTATTTT.

The chain joins TRBV6-5 to TRBJ2-7; D remains unclear. The CDR3 is 11 amino acids. V was pared by 8 bases and J by 3 bases, with 8 bases between. Germline CDR1 and CDR2: MNHEY and SVGAGI. The CDR3 loop reads CASLDGYEQYF. The CDR3 nucleotides are TGTGCCAGCTTGGACGGCTACGAGCAGTACTTC.

The rearrangement links TRBV12-3 or TRBV12-4 to TRBJ2-2; possible D gene TRBD2, 7 bases. This CDR3 has 16 amino acids. Deletions cut 6 bases from V and 2 bases from J, with 16 bases between. This chain's CDR3 is CASSPIGGRNTGELFF. CDR3 nucleotides: TGTGCCAGCAGCCCAATCGGGGGGCGCAACACCGGGGAGCTGTTTTTT.

This clonotype was found a few times. The chain recombines TRBV27 with TRBJ2-1, with 7 nucleotides matching TRBD2. From germline, CDR1 is MNHEY and CDR2 SMNVEV (reference sequence). The CDR3 is 14 amino acids. Losses at the gene ends were 8 bases for V and 8 bases for J; bases not matched to a gene: 12. The CDR3 region is CASVGLGRVHEQFF. CDR3 DNA sequence: TGTGCCAGCGTCGGACTAGGACGGGTACATGAGCAGTTCTTC.

This clonotype was detected many times. V and J are TRBV3-1 and TRBJ2-1, with D perhaps TRBD2 (6 bases). V lost 3 bases and J lost 4, with 13 bases in between. Germline lookup yields CDR1 LGHDT and CDR2 YNNKEL (reference sequence). The CDR3 covers 15 residues. The CDR3 spells CASSHSGGSYNEQFF. CDR3 DNA: TGTGCCAGCAGCCATAGCGGAGGTTCTTACAATGAGCAGTTCTTC.

V gene TRBV11-2 combines with J gene TRBJ2-6; maybe TRBD2 (6 bases). This CDR3 has 18 amino acids. CDR1 SGHAT and CDR2 FQNNGV come from the germline V gene. V dropped 2 bases and J dropped 0 bases, with 14 bases sitting between them. The CDR3 region has the DNA TGTGCCAGCAGCTTATGGAGGGTAATTAGCTCTGGGGCCAACGTCCTGACTTTC. Protein: CASSLWRVISSGANVLTF.

This chain uses TRBV12-3 or TRBV12-4 with TRBJ2-5; no firm D call. CDR3 size: 13 residues. Trimming removed 3 bases at V and 2 bases at J, with 7 bases between. The CDR3 protein is CASSFQEQETQYF. CDR3 coding DNA: TGTGCCAGCAGTTTCCAGGAGCAAGAGACCCAGTACTTC.

This clonotype turned up a few times. This rearrangement joins TRBV5-1 to TRBJ2-1; D remains ambiguous. V lost 0 bases and J lost 6, with 7 bases in between. The CDR3 totals 13 residues. Germline CDR1 reads SGHRS; CDR2 reads YFSETQ. This chain's CDR3 is CASSLEVTNEQFF. The CDR3 coding sequence is TGCGCCAGCAGCTTGGAAGTGACCAATGAGCAGTTCTTC.

This clonotype appeared many times. The chain couples TRBV4-1 to TRBJ2-3; TRBD2 matches 10 bases. Germline CDR1 MGHRA, CDR2 YSYEKL. The CDR3 covers 16 residues. Unmatched junction bases numbered 5, after V lost 4 bases and J lost 1 base. In DNA, the CDR3 is TGCGCCAGCAGCCGGAGCGGGGGGGGTGGCACAGATACGCAGTATTTT. Its protein product is CASSRSGGGGTDTQYF.

This clonotype was seen just once. This chain connects TRBV2 to TRBJ1-1; D is unclear. The V gene lost 8 bases and the J gene lost 5 bases, with 15 bases spanning the gap. Germline-derived CDR1 and CDR2 are SNHLY and FYNNEI. The CDR3 is 13 amino acids. CDR3 DNA sequence: TGTGCCAGCCACGTGGCGTCGGGGACTGAAGCTTTCTTT. It translates to CASHVASGTEAFF. Using reference TRBV2 and TRBJ1-1 for the parts outside the CDR3, the full variable domain is EPEVTQTPSHQVTQMGQEVILRCVPISNHLYFYWYRQILGQKVEFLVSFYNNEISEKSEIFDDQFSVERPDGSNFTLKIRSTKLEDSAMYFCASHVASGTEAFFGQGTRLTVV.

This clonotype was seen more than once but under ten times. V gene TRBV20-1 combines with J gene TRBJ2-1, with TRBD2 matching over 7 bases. With V trimmed by 1 base and J by 7 bases, 4 bases remained unmatched. The CDR3 runs 13 residues. Germline CDR1 and CDR2: DFQATT and SNEGSKA (reference sequence). Here the CDR3 DNA reads TGCAGTGCTAGAGGTCGGGGAGGGAATGAGCAGTTCTTC. This codes for CSARGRGGNEQFF.

This chain connects TRBV29-1 to TRBJ2-5, with 13 bases fitting TRBD2. Unmatched junction bases numbered 4, after V lost 8 bases and J lost 1 base. CDR3 length: 14 amino acids. CDR1 and CDR2 (germline): SQVTM, ANQGSEA. CDR3: CSITSGRGQETQYF. DNA of the CDR3: TGCAGCATCACTAGCGGGAGGGGCCAAGAGACCCAGTACTTC.